This T cell receptor (beta chain) is from a study of cytomegalovirus exposure and HLA in healthy donors. V was clipped by 8 bases and J by 1 base, with 11 bases between them. The length of the CDR3 is 13 residues. Germline assignment: CDR1 LNHDA and CDR2 SQIVND (reference sequence). Data came from immunoSEQ multiplex PCR; TCRdb stores just in-frame clones and leaves some out. The sample yields around 150,000 clones, about 95% seen once. This sequence joins TRBV19 and TRBJ1-1; perhaps TRBD1 as D (5 bases). The clonotype was recovered from a woman aged 18-29 years in good health and CMV-seronegative. Source material: PBMCs. The CDR3 region has the DNA TGTGCCAGTCTTGGGGCCTGGAACACTGAAGCTTTCTTT. Translated, it gives CASLGAWNTEAFF.